This T cell receptor (beta chain) was recorded in a study of blood T cells in healthy people across ages (dated by TCRdb to 2013 to 2016). The study in broad terms: In model experiments, template switching captured roughly one uniquely barcoded TCR beta cDNA molecule for every two T cells. The study measured age-related changes in TCR beta repertoire diversity using deep sequencing normalized with unique cDNA molecular identifiers. Four age groups were formed from the donors: young (average approximately 17 years), middle-aged (less than 40), aged (roughly 56) and long-lived (around 80). Using the same blood draw, the study looked at two additional independent replicas of 1 million unique cDNA reads for two donors, one aged 18 to 29 and the other aged 80 or older. What the research found in general, with its limitations: Since profiling was done on bulk unsorted PBMCs, naive and antigen-experienced compartments could not be conclusively compared. Donor CMV infection status was unknown, potentially confounding age-related changes in expanded clonotypes. The percentage of naive T cells measured by flow cytometry correlated strongly with observed TCR beta diversity. The long-lived group showed more naive CD4+ T cells, fewer expanded clones and increased TCR diversity than the aged group, suggesting age selection. Observed TCR beta diversity per million T cells fell roughly linearly with age, and a significant reduction was already apparent by age about 43. Estimates of total diversity based on one million sequenced T cells were regarded as lower bounds and as underestimates.

The receptor library was made with 5' RACE. The instrument given in TCRdb is Illumina HiSeq 2500. A second PCR of about 6 to 11 cycles was performed with a sample-barcoded 5' primer and a J-beta primer mix. A template-switch 5' adaptor carrying 12 random nucleotides introduced a unique molecular identifier onto each TCR beta cDNA molecule. Each sample yielded at least 2.5 million CDR3-containing paired-end reads. First-strand cDNA synthesis was performed from all RNA using the Mint cDNA synthesis kit, with priming by a TRBC-specific oligonucleotide. Following uracil-DNA glycosylase treatment, all cDNA underwent a first 18-cycle PCR with the universal primers M1SS and BC2_uni_R. As for the original processing: Each sample was normalized by randomly selecting 1 million high-quality reads, each carrying a distinct molecular identifier. Reads sharing molecular identifiers were discarded rather than binned into consensus sequences. CDR3 identification, clonotype clustering and error correction used MiTCR with a Q25 quality threshold and the strictest error-elimination algorithm. A nonparametric unseen species model with Euler transformation was used to estimate lower-bound total TCR beta diversity. The public reads were reprocessed in TCRdb via fastp at Q25 and MiXCR, keeping in-frame beta chains. Each record represents a unique CDR3 protein, reported with the most common genes and DNA among its rows. Clone size and V and J calls follow TCRdb, not the original study. This sample gives about 720,000 distinct CDR3 sequences in total; about 25% of them show up just once. The ten biggest clones cover approximately 3.7% of the sample.

There are a few counts of this clonotype. The specificity of this receptor is unknown. Per-nucleotide qualities are absent, and no much larger clonotype sits a single base away. The CDR3 spans 13 residues, from the cysteine through the phenylalanine. Solely the CDR3 DNA is kept, with 39 bases framed from the first base. V sheds 1 base and J sheds 5 bases, leaving 11 bases between their ends. CDR1 and CDR2, looked up from the germline V gene (reference sequence), are DFQATT and SNEGSKA. Systemically healthy Caucasian individuals from Russia, some 40 in total and aged about 6 to 100 years, were included as donors. About 10 milliliters of peripheral blood were collected from each donor into EDTA-treated Vacutainer tubes. Ficoll-Paque density-gradient centrifugation was used to isolate PBMCs, with at least 7 million per sample. Trizol reagent was used to extract total RNA from PBMCs, with at least 6 micrograms per sample. For every donor, flow cytometry on a PBMC aliquot measured the percentage of naive CD45RAhigh/CD27high T cells.

The same sample was also studied in work on T cells of mothers and their children. As the second study states: The donors were nine systemically healthy Caucasian individuals, made up of three mothers and their six children. cDNA synthesis consumed the entire amount of extracted RNA, loaded at approximately 1.6 ug RNA in each 15 ul reaction. Sample barcodes and 2-4 random nucleotides were added via the M1S primer in the second PCR. Over 8 million TCR beta CDR3 reads came from each mother, compared with some 3 million reads from each child. Thymic selection similarly shapes TCR recombination output in related and unrelated pairs, with minor effect from inherited differences. Related mother-child pairs always showed normalized repertoire overlap that was slightly higher than in unrelated mother-child pairs, though the difference was never significant. No persistent microchimeric T cell clones were found, with a detection sensitivity of roughly 99 clones per million clonotypes. In the study, deep NGS was used to compare the TCR beta repertoires of mothers and children, and features distinguishing related mother-child pairs from unrelated individuals were sought. On average, the children were roughly 10 +/- 4 years old, while the mothers were about 40 +/- 4 years old. After adapter ligation was performed with NEBNext reagents, the libraries were sequenced on an Illumina HiSeq 2000 with 100+100 nt paired-end reads. To avoid cross-contamination, the mother libraries and the child libraries were prepared a month apart and sequenced in separate runs. For each donor, somewhere between roughly 500,000 and 2,100,000 distinct TCR beta clonotypes were identified. Naive TCR beta clonotypes were estimated from low-frequency clonotypes matched to each donor's FACS-determined naive share, without sorting.

The sequence joins TRBV20-1 to TRBJ2-5; TRBD2 is perhaps the D gene, given 6 matching bases. This clonotype originated in a boy aged 5-17 years in good health. Sequenced material: blood. The sequence in DNA is TGCAGTGCTAGAGTGGAGGGCCCCGAGACCCAGTACTTC. Its translation is CSARVEGPETQYF.